This T cell receptor beta chain was obtained from a study of blood T cell repertoires in COVID-19. Study details: COVID-19 samples, acute and convalescent, were from the United States, Italy and Spain. Sources were T cells, B-cell-depleted T cells, or PBMCs; the material itself was cDNA or gDNA.

As processed by the authors: Reference gene primer amplification gave nucleated cell count estimates. Sequencing used immunoSEQ multiplex PCR; TCRdb keeps in-frame clones, though not all of them. V and J calls and clone size come straight from that table; D and trimming were deduced from the DNA. The sample lists some 140,000 clones, 70% to 90% occurring once. This receptor was taken from a man between 65 and 85 years old with active COVID-19. The specimen sequenced was peripheral blood.

CDR3 coding DNA: TGTGCCAGCAGCCCGATCGGAGGGGACGAGCAGTACTTC. It is translated as CASSPIGGDEQYF. V is TRBV27 and J is TRBJ2-7, with D maybe TRBD2 (6 bases). The germline gives CDR1 MNHEY, CDR2 SMNVEV (reference sequence). V shed 6 bases and J shed 5 bases, with 14 bases lying between them. This CDR3 has 13 residues.